The 26 T cell receptor beta chains below all came from one sample that was sequenced in a study of control samples from healthy donors and cancer patients (dated by TCRdb to 2018 to 2021). The library was built by means of the immunoSEQ multiplex PCR assay. TCRdb re-hosts the immuneACCESS table, in-frame sequences only. Its copies lack some clones; in the studies checked, an unresolved V gene accounts for under half of them, and the cause for the rest is not known. Here the sample has about 140,000 clones; 91% occur a single time. 6% to 9% of the sample rests with the top ten. Sequencing was done on a sample of blood. The source is a man between 18 and 29 years old in good health.

CDR3 DNA sequence: TGTGCCAGCAGTTTATCGGGGCGGGAAATCAATTCACCCCTCCACTTT. This translates into CASSLSGREINSPLHF. The chain combines TRBV27 with TRBJ1-6; D is possibly TRBD1 (5 bases). The CDR3 is 16 amino acids. Germline CDR1 reads MNHEY; CDR2 reads SMNVEV (reference sequence). Trimming cost V 0 bases and J 7 bases, with 13 bases left between them.

V usage is TRBV9 and J usage is TRBJ1-1; D may be TRBD1 (5 bases). CDR1 and CDR2 from the germline V gene are SGDLS and YYNGEE. V was clipped by 4 bases and J by 6 bases, with 19 bases between them. The CDR3 runs 15 residues. The CDR3 nucleotides are TGTGCCAGCAGCCCCGGGACGGGGTCTTGGGCTGAAGCTTTCTTT. This sequence encodes CASSPGTGSWAEAFF.

This chain's CDR3 is CASSLGQPGYGYTF. As DNA, the CDR3 is TGTGCCAGCAGCTTAGGCCAGCCGGGCTATGGCTACACCTTC. J is TRBJ1-2 and V is TRBV13; D remains ambiguous. CDR1 PRHDT and CDR2 FYEKMQ come from the germline V gene (reference sequence). This CDR3 region has 14 residues. Trimming pared 0 bases from V and 4 bases from J, leaving 9 bases between.

The CDR3 reads CASSRDRAGQPQHF. The CDR3 DNA reads as TGTGCCAGTAGTCGGGACAGGGCTGGCCAGCCCCAGCATTTT. The chain uses TRBV19 and TRBJ1-5, with 9 bases that match TRBD1. There are 14 residues in the CDR3. Trimming cost V 5 bases and J 7 bases; bases outside gene matches: 6. The germline V gene has CDR1 LNHDA and CDR2 SQIVND (reference sequence).

The chain uses TRBV9 and TRBJ2-2, with D perhaps TRBD1 (6 bases). V shed 4 bases and J shed 9 bases, with 22 bases lying between them. Germline V gene lookup returns CDR1 SGDLS and CDR2 YYNGEE. The CDR3 is made up of 16 amino acids. DNA for the CDR3: TGTGCCAGCAGCCCCCTGGACAGCCCCGCCATCAGGGAGCTGTTTTTT. Encoded protein: CASSPLDSPAIRELFF.

This clone turned up a few times. Other DNA variants within this sample encode the same CDR3. The chain combines TRBV5-1 with TRBJ1-5; D is perhaps TRBD1 (6 bases). V was trimmed by 2 bases and J by 2 bases, leaving 8 bases between them. The germline V gene encodes CDR1 SGHRS and CDR2 YFSETQ. The CDR3 spans 14 residues. CDR3: CASSLGGGNQPQHF. For the CDR3, the DNA is TGCGCCAGCAGCTTAGGGGGGGGCAATCAGCCCCAGCATTTT.

The chain has TRBV12-3 or TRBV12-4 and TRBJ1-2; D remains unclear. Trimming removed 7 bases from V and 6 bases from J, with 9 bases in between. This CDR3 comprises 11 residues. This CDR3 reads CASTTADGYTF. The CDR3 nucleotides are TGTGCCAGCACGACGGCGGATGGCTACACCTTC.

A remark on this clone: This same CDR3 is encoded by further DNA sequences in the sample. The chain links TRBV6-1 to TRBJ2-7; TRBD1 might be the D (5 bases). Germline CDR1 MNHNS, CDR2 SASEGT. V lost 1 base and J lost 2, with 6 bases in between. This CDR3 contains 13 residues. The CDR3 here is CASSEVGPYEQYF. CDR3 DNA: TGTGCCAGCAGTGAAGTGGGGCCCTACGAGCAGTACTTC.

V and J are TRBV2 and TRBJ2-5; TRBD2 aligns across 14 bases. Germline V gives CDR1 SNHLY, CDR2 FYNNEI. V dropped 5 bases and J dropped 4; count of bases not matched to a gene: 9. There are 17 residues in the CDR3. DNA of the CDR3: TGTGCCAGCAGTTACCGACTAGCGGGGGGGACTGGAGAGACCCAGTACTTC. This sequence encodes CASSYRLAGGTGETQYF.

CDR3 coding DNA: TGTGCCAGTAGTATCTCCGGTCCTAACTATGGCTACACCTTC. This translates into CASSISGPNYGYTF. The chain joins TRBV19 to TRBJ1-2; D gene unclear. Per germline, CDR1 LNHDA and CDR2 SQIVND (reference sequence). The CDR3 spans 14 residues. With 3 bases removed from V and 0 bases from J, the gap between germline ends came to 8 bases.

V usage is TRBV9 and J usage is TRBJ1-1; no definite D call. Germline CDR1 SGDLS, CDR2 YYNGEE. This CDR3 region has 13 residues. The V and J ends lost 7 bases and 2 bases respectively, with 12 bases between them. The CDR3 sequence: CASQRFLNTEAFF. The CDR3 DNA is TGTGCCAGCCAACGCTTCCTTAACACTGAAGCTTTCTTT.

The gene calls are TRBV30 and TRBJ1-5, with 10 bases aligning to TRBD1. The CDR3 length is 15 residues. The germline V gene has CDR1 GTSNPN and CDR2 SVGIG (reference sequence). Trimming at V came to 1 base and at J to 11 bases, leaving 11 bases not matched to a gene. DNA of the CDR3: TGTGCCTGGAGTGAAAGAGGCCGGGACAGGGGAACCCAGCATTTT. This encodes CAWSERGRDRGTQHF.

The chain joins TRBV4-2 to TRBJ1-3; D perhaps matches TRBD1 (5 bases). The ends were cut back, 0 bases at V and 5 bases at J, with 14 bases in the middle. The CDR3 has 16 residues. Germline V gene data show CDR1 as LGHNA and CDR2 as YNFKEQ. CDR3 coding DNA: TGTGCCAGCAGCCAAGAAGGGGAAGGTTACAGAAACACCATATATTTT. It encodes CASSQEGEGYRNTIYF.

The chain recombines TRBV24-1 with TRBJ2-7, with 7 positions matching TRBD1. There are 20 residues in the CDR3. V trimming: 0 bases; J trimming: 7 bases; junction bases outside the gene matches: 23. CDR1 is KGHDR, CDR2 SFDVKD, per germline. The DNA for the CDR3 is TGTGCCACCAGTGATTTGGGGATAGATCGTAAATCAGACAGGGCCGGAGAGCAGTACTTC. This gives the protein CATSDLGIDRKSDRAGEQYF.

The genes are TRBV6-2 or TRBV6-3 and TRBJ2-5; D tentatively reads TRBD1 or TRBD2 (5 bases each). The germline V and J ends were trimmed by 2 bases and 5 bases, with 15 bases remaining between them. Germline V gene lookup returns CDR1 MNHEY and CDR2 SVGEGT. The CDR3 contains 15 residues. In DNA form, the CDR3 reads TGTGCCAGCAGTTACCCGCCGGGGCGAAAGGAGACCCAGTACTTC. Protein sequence: CASSYPPGRKETQYF.

Here the CDR3 reads CASRWRGGQDTQYF. Written as DNA, the CDR3 is TGTGCCAGTAGGTGGCGGGGGGGCCAGGATACGCAGTATTTT. The chain combines TRBV19 with TRBJ2-3; 9 nucleotides agree with TRBD2. CDR1 and CDR2 from the germline V gene are LNHDA and SQIVND (reference sequence). V lost 6 bases, J lost 6 bases, and 7 bases stayed unmatched. This CDR3 is built from 14 residues.

The V and J genes are TRBV4-2 and TRBJ1-4; no clear D gene. Germline CDR1 LGHNA, CDR2 YNFKEQ. V lost 1 base and J 6 bases, leaving 9 bases between the germline ends. The CDR3 sequence is 14 residues long. CDR3 coding DNA: TGTGCCAGCAGCCAAGTCCTGGGCTATGAAAAACTGTTTTTT. Encoded protein: CASSQVLGYEKLFF.

The gene calls are TRBV5-1 and TRBJ1-3; D is unresolved. Germline loops: CDR1 SGHRS, CDR2 YFSETQ. The CDR3 has 15 amino acids. Trimming removed 4 bases at V and 0 bases at J, with 11 bases between. CDR3 residues: CASSLQSSSGNTIYF. The DNA for the CDR3 is TGCGCCAGCAGCCTACAGAGTAGCTCTGGAAACACCATATATTTT.

This CDR3 is CASSLAPTTIQYF. CDR3 DNA: TGTGCCAGCAGCTTGGCCCCTACTACTATTCAGTACTTC. This chain joins TRBV5-5 and TRBJ2-4; the D is unclear. CDR1 is SGHKS and CDR2 is YYEKEE in the germline V gene (reference sequence). This CDR3 contains 13 residues. Trimming took 0 bases from V and 10 from J, leaving 11 bases between them.

This chain joins TRBV6-5 and TRBJ2-5; 7 bases are a match to TRBD2. With 6 bases clipped from V and 1 base from J, the junction kept 2 bases outside the gene matches. The CDR3 totals 13 residues. Germline-derived CDR1 and CDR2 are MNHEY and SVGAGI. The CDR3 region is CASRRLAQETQYF. CDR3 bases: TGTGCCAGCAGGAGACTAGCCCAAGAGACCCAGTACTTC.

The chain couples TRBV27 to TRBJ1-6; a possible D gene is TRBD1 (6 bases). CDR3 length: 17 amino acids. In germline, CDR1 is MNHEY, CDR2 SMNVEV (reference sequence). V was pared by 0 bases and J by 6 bases, with 15 bases between. The CDR3 spells CASSLSRGQTSNSPLHF. The CDR3 DNA reads as TGTGCCAGCAGTTTATCGAGGGGACAAACAAGTAATTCACCCCTCCACTTT.

This clone has a single count. The chain recombines TRBV4-2 with TRBJ1-5; D ambiguous. This CDR3 is 14 amino acids long. The ends were cut back, 1 base at V and 2 bases at J, with 6 bases in the middle. From germline, CDR1 is LGHNA and CDR2 YNFKEQ. This CDR3 is CASSQVAGNQPQHF. Here the CDR3 DNA reads TGTGCCAGCAGCCAAGTGGCGGGCAATCAGCCCCAGCATTTT.

The V and J genes are TRBV5-6 and TRBJ1-3; D uncertain. CDR3 length: 15 residues. V was trimmed by 1 base and J by 0 bases, leaving 8 bases between them. Per germline, CDR1 SGHDT and CDR2 YYEEEE. The CDR3 reads CASSLRQVSGNTIYF. The CDR3, as DNA: TGTGCCAGCAGCTTGAGGCAGGTCTCTGGAAACACCATATATTTT. Filled out from reference TRBV5-6 and TRBJ1-3, the complete variable domain reads DAGVTQSPTHLIKTRGQQVTLRCSPKSGHDTVSWYQQALGQGPQFIFQYYEEEERQRGNFPDRFSGHQFPNYSSELNVNALLLGDSALYLCASSLRQVSGNTIYFGEGSWLTVV.

The V and J genes are TRBV6-1 and TRBJ2-7; 9 bases are shared with TRBD1. Trimming at V came to 2 bases and at J to 3 bases, leaving 2 bases not matched to a gene. Germline loops: CDR1 MNHNS, CDR2 SASEGT. This CDR3 region has 14 residues. The CDR3 spells CASSEPGQGYEQYF. The CDR3 DNA reads as TGTGCCAGCAGTGAACCGGGACAGGGCTACGAGCAGTACTTC.

The CDR3 region is CASSIMGQGNEKLFF. In nucleotides, the CDR3 is TGTGCCAGTAGTATCATGGGACAGGGAAATGAAAAACTGTTTTTT. This chain connects TRBV19 to TRBJ1-4, with 9 bases identical to TRBD1. Trimming cost V 3 bases and J 5 bases; bases outside gene matches: 4. There are 15 residues in the CDR3. Germline CDR1 LNHDA, CDR2 SQIVND (reference sequence).

The V gene is TRBV6-5, the J gene TRBJ2-3, with 8 nucleotides matching TRBD2. The CDR3 is 15 amino acids. Germline CDR1 MNHEY, CDR2 SVGAGI. J was trimmed by 0 bases and V by 11 bases; bases with no gene match: 10. This chain's CDR3 is CADLSGGPSTDTQYF. The CDR3, as DNA: TGTGCCGACCTTTCGGGGGGGCCGAGCACAGATACGCAGTATTTT.